This T cell receptor (beta chain) was captured in a study of blood T cell repertoires in COVID-19. About the research overall: Both acute and convalescent COVID-19 samples were obtained from the United States, Italy and Spain.

In the authors' workflow: Amplifying reference gene primers gave estimates of nucleated cell counts. The method was immunoSEQ multiplex PCR; TCRdb's version includes in-frame clones alone and lacks a portion of them. V and J calls and clone size follow that table, whereas D and trimming were derived from the DNA. The data contain about 60,000 clones, 70% to 90% of them singletons. This receptor was obtained from a man in his sixties with acute or convalescent COVID-19. Sequencing was performed on peripheral blood.

CDR3: CASSRQGQQYF. In DNA form, the CDR3 reads TGTGCCAGCAGTAGACAGGGGCAGCAGTACTTC. The chain couples TRBV2 to TRBJ2-7, with 8 bases aligning to TRBD1. Trimming took 5 bases from V and 8 from J; bases not matched to a gene: 2. Per the germline V gene, CDR1 is SNHLY and CDR2 is FYNNEI. CDR3 length: 11 residues.